Listed here are 26 T cell receptor beta chains from one sample, sequenced in a study of blood T cell repertoires in COVID-19. Repertoires were generated with immunoSEQ multiplex PCR, while TCRdb's copy carries only in-frame clones and drops some. The table records about 190,000 clones, 70% to 85% of them present only once. The sample consisted of PBMCs or T cells enriched from blood (not recorded which). All receptors come from a woman aged 55-69 years with acute COVID-19.

The gene calls are TRBV6-5 and TRBJ2-1; D is undetermined. CDR1 and CDR2 (germline): MNHEY, SVGAGI. CDR3 length: 12 amino acids. V gave up 4 bases and J gave up 10 bases, with 11 bases separating them. The CDR3 DNA reads TGTGCCAGCAGTTCCCCTAGAGACGAGCAGTTCTTC. This codes for CASSSPRDEQFF.

V gene TRBV27 combines with J gene TRBJ2-1, with 10 nucleotides matching TRBD2. The CDR3 runs to 16 residues. Per the germline V gene, CDR1 is MNHEY and CDR2 is SMNVEV (reference sequence). V gave up 5 bases and J gave up 5 bases; unmatched junction bases: 9. The CDR3 DNA reads as TGTGCCAGCAGTAATCAGCGGGAGGGCCTGAACAATGAGCAGTTCTTC. This encodes CASSNQREGLNNEQFF.

The chain uses TRBV18 and TRBJ2-6; D is unclear. Germline lookup yields CDR1 KGHSH and CDR2 LQKENI. This CDR3 region has 18 residues. Trimming removed 3 bases from V and 0 bases from J, with 15 bases in between. The CDR3 spells CASSPLDTPHSGANVLTF. In nucleotides, the CDR3 is TGTGCCAGCTCACCCTTAGACACCCCTCACTCTGGGGCCAACGTCCTGACTTTC. Looking up the rest from reference TRBV18 and TRBJ2-6 gives the full variable domain: NAGVMQNPRHLVRRRGQEARLRCSPMKGHSHVYWYRQLPEEGLKFMVYLQKENIIDESGMPKERFSAEFPKEGPSILRIQQVVRGDSAAYFCASSPLDTPHSGANVLTFGAGSRLTVL.

This rearrangement joins TRBV5-1 to TRBJ2-6; D gene ambiguous. The CDR3 loop spans 17 amino acids. V was clipped by 0 bases and J by 4 bases, with 14 bases between them. Germline V gene sequence: CDR1 SGHRS, CDR2 YFSETQ. Here the CDR3 reads CASSLGGSSPGANVLTF. CDR3 bases: TGCGCCAGCAGCTTGGGAGGTAGTAGCCCCGGGGCCAACGTCCTGACTTTC. The full variable domain, with the rest looked up from reference TRBV5-1 and TRBJ2-6, is KAGVTQTPRYLIKTRGQQVTLSCSPISGHRSVSWYQQTPGQGLQFLFEYFSETQRNKGNFPGRFSGRQFSNSRSEMNVSTLELGDSALYLCASSLGGSSPGANVLTFGAGSRLTVL.

The chain uses TRBV6-2 or TRBV6-3 and TRBJ2-1, with 10 bases that match TRBD2. This CDR3 contains 14 residues. CDR1 MNHEY and CDR2 SVGEGT come from the germline V gene. The V segment lost 5 bases and the J segment 7 bases; nucleotides outside the gene matches: 5. CDR3 sequence: CASSEREGGNEQFF. Written as DNA, the CDR3 is TGTGCCAGCAGTGAGCGGGAGGGCGGGAATGAGCAGTTCTTC.

V is TRBV2 and J is TRBJ1-2; 10 bases agree with TRBD1. V lost 6 bases to trimming and J lost 4 bases; unmatched junction nucleotides: 5. The CDR3 runs to 14 residues. Germline CDR1 and CDR2: SNHLY and FYNNEI. The CDR3 reads CASSPGTGVYGYTF. CDR3 DNA: TGTGCCAGCAGCCCCGGGACAGGGGTCTATGGCTACACCTTC. The entire variable domain, with the rest obtained from reference TRBV2 and TRBJ1-2, is as follows: EPEVTQTPSHQVTQMGQEVILRCVPISNHLYFYWYRQILGQKVEFLVSFYNNEISEKSEIFDDQFSVERPDGSNFTLKIRSTKLEDSAMYFCASSPGTGVYGYTFGSGTRLTVV.

Turning to this clone: The sample holds other DNA sequences that translate to the same CDR3. The genes are TRBV2 and TRBJ2-7, with 8 bases aligning to TRBD2. After removal of 8 bases from V and 9 bases from J, the junction contained 9 bases not matched to a gene. This CDR3 has 12 residues. Per the germline V gene, CDR1 is SNHLY and CDR2 is FYNNEI. The CDR3 region is CASRGGRGGQYF. CDR3 bases: TGTGCCAGCCGGGGGGGGCGCGGTGGGCAGTACTTC.

The chain uses TRBV30 and TRBJ1-5; 7 nucleotides line up with TRBD1. CDR1 and CDR2 from the germline V gene are GTSNPN and SVGIG (reference sequence). The CDR3 extends over 14 amino acids. J was trimmed by 4 bases and V by 2 bases; bases with no gene match: 5. CDR3 amino acids: CAWSKVTGNQPQHF. CDR3 DNA: TGTGCCTGGAGTAAAGTGACAGGGAATCAGCCCCAGCATTTT.

The genes are TRBV6-5 and TRBJ2-1; 11 bases map to TRBD1. The CDR3 is made up of 15 amino acids. V shed 6 bases and J 7 bases; nucleotides not matched to a gene: 8. Per germline, CDR1 MNHEY and CDR2 SVGAGI. CDR3 DNA: TGTGCCAGCAGGATCGGGACAGGGGGAACGAATGAGCAGTTCTTC. Translating gives CASRIGTGGTNEQFF.

The genes are TRBV4-3 and TRBJ2-2; weak D call: TRBD2 (6 bases). The CDR3 sequence is 15 residues long. Germline CDR1 and CDR2: LGHNA and YSLEER. V shed 4 bases and J shed 6 bases, with 15 bases lying between them. The CDR3 is CASSRTSSSPGELFF. CDR3 bases: TGCGCCAGCAGCCGCACTAGCAGTTCCCCCGGGGAGCTGTTTTTT.

This chain links TRBV25-1 with TRBJ1-1; 7 nucleotides agree with TRBD1. The germline gives CDR1 MGHDK, CDR2 SYGVNS. The junction had 4 bases not matched to a gene; V was cut back by 6 bases and J by 0 bases. This CDR3 has 14 amino acids. CDR3 amino acids: CASREQGLNTEAFF. Here the CDR3 DNA reads TGTGCCAGCAGAGAACAGGGGTTGAACACTGAAGCTTTCTTT.

The CDR3 spells CASTPVVAGEETQYF. The CDR3 nucleotides read TGCGCCAGCACCCCAGTTGTAGCGGGAGAGGAGACCCAGTACTTC. The chain has TRBV4-1 and TRBJ2-5, with TRBD2 matching 9 bases. The length of the CDR3 is 15 residues. Germline V gene lookup returns CDR1 MGHRA and CDR2 YSYEKL. V trimming: 7 bases; J trimming: 5 bases; junction bases outside the gene matches: 11.

The chain carries TRBV18 and TRBJ2-7; possibly TRBD2 for D (5 bases). This CDR3 spans 13 amino acids. From germline, CDR1 is KGHSH and CDR2 LQKENI. Trimming left V 3 bases short and J 2 bases short, with 8 bases between. The CDR3 DNA reads as TGTGCCAGCTCACCCGAGACTACCTACGAGCAGTACGTC. Translation gives CASSPETTYEQYV.

This chain links TRBV7-7 with TRBJ2-2, with 9 bases aligning to TRBD2. J was trimmed by 4 bases and V by 4 bases; bases with no gene match: 7. The CDR3 is made up of 16 amino acids. Germline V CDR1 and CDR2: SSHAT, FNYEAQ (reference sequence). Here the CDR3 DNA reads TGTGCCAGCAGCTCCCCTAGCGGGATAAGCACCGGGGAGCTGTTTTTT. This encodes CASSSPSGISTGELFF.

This clone was detected only a few times. J is TRBJ1-1 and V is TRBV30, with a tentative D call TRBD1 (5 bases). The germline V gene encodes CDR1 GTSNPN and CDR2 SVGIG (reference sequence). V dropped 1 base and J dropped 8 bases, with 11 bases sitting between them. There are 12 residues in the CDR3. CDR3 nucleotide sequence: TGTGCCTGGAGTGGAGATGGGGGGGAAGCTTTCTTT. Its translation is CAWSGDGGEAFF.

This clone was counted a few times. The chain has TRBV12-3 or TRBV12-4 and TRBJ1-1, with D uncertain. The CDR3 is 11 residues long. V dropped 8 bases and J dropped 11 bases, with 15 bases sitting between them. The CDR3 region is CASHYEGAAFF. The CDR3 region has the DNA TGTGCCAGCCATTATGAGGGTGCGGCTTTCTTT.

V and J are TRBV29-1 and TRBJ1-1; maybe TRBD1 (5 bases). The CDR3 contains 11 residues. Per germline, CDR1 SQVTM and CDR2 ANQGSEA. Between the trimmed V and J ends, which lost 6 bases and 6 bases, there was a span of 11 bases. The CDR3 DNA reads as TGCAGCGTAGGGGTGGGCGCTGAAGCTTTCTTT. This translates into CSVGVGAEAFF.

CDR3: CASSSLPSGANTDTQYF. Written as DNA, the CDR3 is TGCGCCAGCAGCTCCCTCCCTAGCGGAGCGAATACAGATACGCAGTATTTT. The chain uses TRBV5-1 and TRBJ2-3, with 7 nucleotides matching TRBD2. The ends lost 3 bases at V and 3 bases at J; junction bases unmatched: 13. Germline loops: CDR1 SGHRS, CDR2 YFSETQ. The length of the CDR3 is 17 residues.

The V call is TRBV28, the J call TRBJ2-7; possible D gene TRBD1, 6 bases. Between the trimmed V and J ends, which lost 6 bases and 2 bases, there was a span of 17 bases. In germline, CDR1 is MDHEN, CDR2 SYDVKM. The CDR3 sequence is 15 residues long. CDR3 nucleotides: TGTGCCAGCAGCTACTCAGCGACAGGTCCCTACGAGCAGTACGTC. It translates to CASSYSATGPYEQYV.

The rearrangement joins TRBV5-6 to TRBJ2-6; D possibly corresponds to TRBD2 (5 bases). Germline CDR1 is SGHDT and CDR2 is YYEEEE. Trimming pared 10 bases from V and 0 bases from J, leaving 11 bases between. This CDR3 has 14 residues. CDR3 protein: CAAGENSGANVLTF. CDR3 sequence (DNA): TGTGCCGCCGGGGAGAACTCTGGGGCCAACGTCCTGACTTTC.

This clone occurred once. The chain couples TRBV19 to TRBJ1-2; 8 positions match TRBD1. Per germline, CDR1 LNHDA and CDR2 SQIVND (reference sequence). Losses at the gene ends were 5 bases for V and 7 bases for J; bases not matched to a gene: 9. This CDR3 is built from 14 residues. CDR3 DNA sequence: TGTGCCAGTAGTGTCGGACAGGGATTCGGTGGCTACACCTTC. This sequence encodes CASSVGQGFGGYTF.

In nucleotides, the CDR3 is TGTGCCAGTAGTTCCCTAGCGGGAGTAAGGGTGGGCAATGAGCAGTTCTTC. Residues: CASSSLAGVRVGNEQFF. The chain employs TRBV19 and TRBJ2-1, with 10 bases lining up with TRBD2. V shed 5 bases and J 6 bases; nucleotides not matched to a gene: 13. CDR3 size: 17 residues. Looked up from germline, CDR1 is LNHDA and CDR2 is SQIVND (reference sequence).

This chain connects TRBV7-2 to TRBJ2-2; 7 bases are shared with TRBD2. V gave up 10 bases and J gave up 8 bases; unmatched junction bases: 13. The CDR3 covers 14 residues. The germline V gene has CDR1 SGHTA and CDR2 FQGNSA. CDR3: CATKPGLSAGELFF. CDR3 coding DNA: TGTGCCACCAAACCGGGACTAAGTGCGGGGGAGCTGTTTTTT.

V gene TRBV2 combines with J gene TRBJ2-2, with TRBD2 as a possible D gene (5 bases). Looked up from germline, CDR1 is SNHLY and CDR2 is FYNNEI. With 6 bases removed from V and 7 bases from J, the gap between germline ends came to 15 bases. This CDR3 is 14 amino acids long. CDR3 coding DNA: TGTGCCAGCAGGGTAGACGGGGTGAGCGGGGAGCTGTTTTTT. Protein: CASRVDGVSGELFF. The full variable domain, rest sourced from reference TRBV2 and TRBJ2-2, is EPEVTQTPSHQVTQMGQEVILRCVPISNHLYFYWYRQILGQKVEFLVSFYNNEISEKSEIFDDQFSVERPDGSNFTLKIRSTKLEDSAMYFCASRVDGVSGELFFGEGSRLTVL.

V usage is TRBV7-6 and J usage is TRBJ2-1, with 8 bases matching TRBD2. This CDR3 has 12 amino acids. The J segment lost 9 bases and the V segment lost 6 bases, leaving 4 bases of the junction unmatched. The germline gives CDR1 SGHVS, CDR2 FNYEAQ. The CDR3 nucleotides are TGTGCCAGCAGTTCTCGGGAGGGTGAGCAGTTCTTC. Protein sequence: CASSSREGEQFF. The complete variable domain, with remaining parts taken from reference TRBV7-6 and TRBJ2-1, reads GAGVSQSPRYKVTKRGQDVALRCDPISGHVSLYWYRQALGQGPEFLTYFNYEAQQDKSGLPNDRFSAERPEGSISTLTIQRTEQRDSAMYRCASSSREGEQFFGPGTRLTVL.

The rearrangement uses TRBV18 and TRBJ2-7; 10 bases fit TRBD1. The V gene end was trimmed by 4 bases and the J gene end by 3 bases; junction bases not matched to a gene: 6. CDR1 is KGHSH and CDR2 is LQKENI in the germline V gene. The CDR3 has 15 amino acids. The DNA of the CDR3 is TGTGCCAGCTCACTTGGCGGACAGGGGGACTACGAGCAGTACTTC. Protein: CASSLGGQGDYEQYF.